This TCR beta chain was recovered during a study of T-cell reconstitution after alpha-beta-depleted transplantation in children. The CDR3 loop spans 15 amino acids. Germline V gene sequence: CDR1 SGHTA, CDR2 FQGNSA. V was pared by 5 bases and J by 0 bases, with 10 bases between. The authors prepared the TCRbeta library with unique molecular identifiers. One entry per CDR3 protein, called by TCRdb with MiXCR from the PCR reads. The data hold 330,000 or so distinct CDR3 sequences, with roughly a tenth observed a single time. There are many counts of this clonotype. Its antigen is still unknown. Findings and limits, study-wide: Reported findings indicate that, about two months after transplant, alpha-beta T cells came from several hundred expanded clones, which were derived from non-depleted graft cells.

This material consisted of PBMCs, taken before TCRalphabeta/CD19-depleted stem cell transplant. The chain employs TRBV7-2 and TRBJ1-4; D is uncertain. This TCR was recovered from a boy younger than two with acute myeloid leukemia, due to receive a stem cell transplant. The CDR3 reads CASSLQSTTNEKLFF. The CDR3, as DNA: TGTGCCAGCAGCCTCCAGAGTACAACTAATGAAAAACTGTTTTTT. Supplemented by reference TRBV7-2 and TRBJ1-4, the full variable domain reads GAGVSQSPSNKVTEKGKDVELRCDPISGHTALYWYRQSLGQGLEFLIYFQGNSAPDKSGLPSDRFSAERTGGSVSTLTIQRTQQEDSAVYLCASSLQSTTNEKLFFGSGTQLSVL.